One and the same sample provided the 5 T cell receptor beta chains below, sequenced in a study of OX40 agonist ivuxolimab in advanced cancers. Sequencing used immunoSEQ multiplex PCR; TCRdb keeps in-frame clones, though not all of them. The sample contains under 85,000 clones, around 80% of which appear only once. The sample was CD4+ or CD8+ T cells sorted from blood, taken in a trial of the OX40 agonist ivuxolimab. The receptors were gathered from an adult with an advanced solid tumor such as melanoma, head and neck, liver or kidney cancer.

This chain links TRBV28 with TRBJ1-2, with D possibly being TRBD1 (6 bases). The CDR3 consists of 13 residues. Germline CDR1 and CDR2: MDHEN and SYDVKM. Deletions cut 4 bases from V and 2 bases from J, with 8 bases between. The CDR3, as DNA: TGTGCCAGCAGTTACGGACAGAACTATGGCTACACCTTC. Amino acids: CASSYGQNYGYTF.

The chain carries TRBV7-9 and TRBJ2-7; 11 nucleotides align to TRBD1. CDR1 and CDR2 (germline): SEHNR, FQNEAQ (reference sequence). This CDR3 region has 15 residues. The V segment lost 5 bases and the J segment 2 bases; nucleotides outside the gene matches: 5. CDR3 coding DNA: TGTGCCAGCAGCGGACAGGGGGCGTTTGCCTACGAGCAGTACTTC. It yields the protein CASSGQGAFAYEQYF.

DNA of the CDR3: TGTGCCAGCAGCTTTGGGGCCCGGGGCAATCAGCCCCAGCATTTT. It codes for CASSFGARGNQPQHF. This sequence joins TRBV7-2 and TRBJ1-5; D is perhaps TRBD1 (5 bases). This CDR3 contains 15 residues. Germline-derived CDR1 and CDR2 are SGHTA and FQGNSA. The germline V and J ends were trimmed by 3 bases and 2 bases, with 11 bases remaining between them.

CDR3 in DNA: TGTGCCAGCAGTCTGCCGGGAGCGGATACGCAGTATTTT. Amino acids: CASSLPGADTQYF. The genes are TRBV28 and TRBJ2-3, with D maybe TRBD2 (6 bases). This CDR3 has 13 amino acids. CDR1 and CDR2 from the germline V gene are MDHEN and SYDVKM. Trimming shortened V by 5 bases and J by 6 bases, and 12 bases separated the two germline ends.

The chain is built from TRBV11-2 and TRBJ1-5; weak D call: TRBD1 (5 bases). Trimming took off 5 bases at V and 4 bases at J, with 9 bases between the two ends. The germline V gene encodes CDR1 SGHAT and CDR2 FQNNGV. The CDR3 loop spans 13 amino acids. CDR3 residues: CASSRGRNQPQHF. The CDR3 DNA reads TGTGCCAGCAGCAGGGGCCGGAATCAGCCCCAGCATTTT.